This entry describes one T cell receptor beta chain. The entry originates in a study of blood T cell repertoires in COVID-19. Study context: The United States, Italy and Spain supplied acute and convalescent COVID-19 samples.

Per the authors' pipeline: Amplification of reference gene primers provided the estimated nucleated cell counts. This table comes from immunoSEQ multiplex PCR, and its TCRdb copy is limited to in-frame clones, with some not included. V and J calls and clone size are those listed in that table; D and trimming were worked out from the DNA. The data show approximately 210,000 clones, approximately 84% seen once. V was clipped by 3 bases and J by 0 bases; unmatched bases: 11. Germline CDR1 is MNHEY and CDR2 is SMNVEV (reference sequence). The CDR3 runs 19 residues. The rearrangement links TRBV27 to TRBJ2-2, with 9 bases that match TRBD1. This clonotype was sampled from a woman aged 50 to 65 with active or convalescent COVID-19. Sample: peripheral blood. The chain's CDR3 is CASSFFPGQGQSNTGELFF. The CDR3 DNA sequence: TGTGCCAGCAGTTTTTTCCCGGGACAGGGCCAATCGAACACCGGGGAGCTGTTTTTT.